This T cell receptor beta chain is drawn from a study of post-analysis software for immune sequencing data. General study results and limits: Four or five TRBV segments, TRBV5-6, TRBV5-1 and TRBV20-1 among them, were found more frequent in patients than controls.

The CDR3 spans 13 residues. The germline CDR1 and CDR2 sequences are MNHEY and SVGAGI. V was pared by 6 bases and J by 6 bases, with 14 bases between. cDNA libraries for TCR beta contained unique molecular identifiers. TCRdb re-called the PCR reads through MiXCR, storing one row per CDR3 protein. The sample includes around 710,000 distinct CDR3 sequences, around 46% of them seen just once. Comments on this clonotype: Its cognate antigen is unknown.

The genes are TRBV6-5 and TRBJ1-2; D possibly corresponds to TRBD1 (6 bases). Sequenced: blood. The source is a girl aged 5-17 years with multiple sclerosis. CDR3 protein: CASSSNRAHGYTF. CDR3 in DNA: TGTGCCAGCAGCTCCAACAGGGCCCATGGCTACACCTTC.